This is a list of T cell receptor beta chains from one sample in a study of post-analysis software for immune sequencing data. TCRdb redid the calling of the PCR reads with MiXCR, one entry per CDR3 protein. This sample has hundreds of thousands of distinct CDR3 sequences, with 30% found just once. Sequenced: blood. These receptors came from a girl aged 5-17 years with multiple sclerosis. Each CDR3 is given with its conserved first and last residue. The order of the fields is clone size, V gene, J gene, D gene, CDR3 protein, CDR3 DNA. The D gene is left open where the match is weak. Where a row states a size, it is once, few, many or the class of an expanded clone; other rows omit it.

>many|TRBV20-1|TRBJ2-5|-
CSARSGETQYF
TGCAGTGCTAGATCGGGTGAGACCCAGTACTTC
>few|TRBV9|TRBJ2-3|-
CASSVRGQGLADTQYF
TGTGCCAGCAGCGTCAGAGGGCAGGGTCTCGCAGATACGCAGTATTTT
>many|TRBV29-1|TRBJ2-5|TRBD2
CSVDEGGETQYF
TGCAGCGTTGACGAGGGAGGGGAGACCCAGTACTTC
>-|TRBV29-1|TRBJ2-7|-
CSVEGPGRIDEQYF
TGCAGCGTTGAAGGTCCGGGGAGGATCGACGAGCAGTACTTC
>-|TRBV27|TRBJ1-2|TRBD1
CASSPVATGINYGYTF
TGTGCCAGCAGTCCCGTAGCGACAGGGATTAACTATGGCTACACCTTC
>many|TRBV10-3|TRBJ2-3|TRBD1
CAISDSGGTQYF
TGTGCCATCAGTGACTCAGGGGGTACGCAGTATTTT
>few|TRBV12-3/TRBV12-4|TRBJ2-2|TRBD1
CATLRQGDSGELFF
TGTGCCACGCTGCGGCAGGGGGATAGCGGGGAGCTGTTTTTT
>few|TRBV2|TRBJ2-7|-
CASSEDQTSYEQYF
TGTGCCAGCAGTGAAGACCAAACCTCCTACGAGCAGTACTTC
>many|TRBV20-1|TRBJ2-3|-
CSVRPSQSTDTQYF
TGCAGTGTTAGGCCCAGCCAAAGCACAGATACGCAGTATTTT
>-|TRBV20-1|TRBJ2-3|-
CSASRRGLDSTDTQYF
TGCAGTGCTAGCCGGAGAGGACTCGATAGCACAGATACGCAGTATTTT
>-|TRBV12-3/TRBV12-4|TRBJ2-1|TRBD1
CASSLAQGAGDEQFF
TGTGCCAGCAGTTTAGCACAGGGGGCGGGCGATGAGCAGTTCTTC
>-|TRBV7-8|TRBJ2-5|-
CASSLVAGLRETQYF
TGTGCCAGCAGCTTGGTGGCAGGTCTCCGGGAGACCCAGTACTTC
>-|TRBV28|TRBJ2-1|TRBD2
CASSGLAGPLEQFF
TGTGCCAGCAGTGGACTAGCGGGACCTCTTGAGCAGTTCTTC
>few|TRBV28|TRBJ2-7|-
CASSPPGRAEQYF
TGTGCCAGCAGCCCTCCTGGACGGGCCGAGCAGTACTTC
>few|TRBV29-1|TRBJ2-7|-
CSAKTYTSLSNYEQYF
TGCAGCGCCAAAACCTACACTAGCTTGAGTAACTACGAGCAGTACTTC
>-|TRBV15|TRBJ2-7|TRBD2
CATSSTSGIIGEQYF
TGTGCCACCAGCAGTACTAGCGGGATAATTGGCGAGCAGTACTTC
>few|TRBV7-2|TRBJ2-1|-
CASSRGADGTYNEQFF
TGTGCCAGCAGCCGGGGGGCGGACGGGACGTACAATGAGCAGTTCTTC
>few|TRBV5-5|TRBJ1-6|TRBD1
CASSLVGLWDRASPLHF
TGTGCCAGCAGCTTGGTAGGTTTGTGGGACAGGGCTTCACCCCTCCACTTT
>-|TRBV6-1|TRBJ2-1|-
CASSEEIGRESFF
TGTGCCAGCAGTGAAGAAATCGGGCGAGAGTCGTTCTTC
>-|TRBV29-1|TRBJ2-1|-
CSVELPGPNEQFF
TGCAGCGTTGAGTTGCCAGGACCCAATGAGCAGTTCTTC
>many|TRBV12-3/TRBV12-4|TRBJ2-1|TRBD2
CASSLMGLARSEQFF
TGTGCCAGCAGTTTAATGGGACTAGCGCGATCTGAGCAGTTCTTC
>many|TRBV6-1|TRBJ2-5|-
CASTRWGSRGGETQYF
TGTGCCAGCACCCGATGGGGATCCCGGGGTGGTGAGACCCAGTACTTC
>-|TRBV2|TRBJ2-5|-
CAGTGGVGRETQYF
TGTGCCGGCACTGGCGGGGTCGGAAGAGAGACCCAGTACTTC
>-|TRBV10-3|TRBJ2-2|-
CAISEMNRAGELFF
TGTGCCATCAGTGAGATGAACAGGGCCGGGGAGCTGTTTTTT
>-|TRBV6-2/TRBV6-3|TRBJ2-5|-
CASSPSGYEETQYF
TGTGCCAGTTCTCCCTCAGGGTACGAGGAGACCCAGTACTTC
>-|TRBV20-1|TRBJ2-7|-
CSATKRRTYEQYF
TGCAGTGCCACGAAGCGTCGGACCTACGAGCAGTACTTC
>-|TRBV6-1|TRBJ2-7|-
CASQKVGSEQYF
TGTGCCAGCCAGAAGGTCGGGAGCGAGCAGTACTTC
>-|TRBV7-9|TRBJ1-2|TRBD1
CASSDLRTGLDGYTF
TGTGCCAGCAGCGACCTTAGGACAGGGCTAGACGGCTACACCTTC
>few|TRBV29-1|TRBJ1-4|-
CSVKLGRTASEKLFF
TGCAGCGTCAAATTGGGGCGAACAGCCAGTGAAAAACTGTTTTTT
>-|TRBV20-1|TRBJ1-2|TRBD1
CRGGTGLGYTF
TGCAGAGGGGGGACAGGACTAGGCTACACCTTC
>-|TRBV5-1|TRBJ2-5|TRBD2
CASSSLAGVQETQYF
TGCGCCAGCAGCTCGCTAGCGGGAGTCCAAGAGACCCAGTACTTC
>-|TRBV3-1|TRBJ2-1|-
CASSQWGRIDNEQFF
TGTGCCAGCAGCCAATGGGGGAGAATCGACAATGAGCAGTTCTTC
>-|TRBV5-1|TRBJ1-1|-
CASREPQRTAGTFF
TGCGCCAGCAGAGAACCACAGCGGACAGCGGGGACTTTCTTT
>many|TRBV29-1|TRBJ2-7|TRBD2
CSVAGLAGVYEQYF
TGCAGCGTTGCTGGACTAGCGGGAGTATACGAGCAGTACTTC
>-|TRBV4-1|TRBJ2-1|-
CASSQDTSTIRAQFF
TGCGCCAGCAGCCAAGATACTAGCACGATTCGGGCGCAGTTCTTC
>-|TRBV10-3|TRBJ1-2|TRBD1
CAISYDLGQGSYGYTF
TGTGCCATCAGTTATGACTTAGGACAGGGGAGCTATGGCTACACCTTC
>-|TRBV20-1|TRBJ2-7|-
CSARRGDRDVHEQYF
TGCAGTGCTAGGCGGGGAGACAGGGACGTCCACGAGCAGTACTTC
>few|TRBV6-5|TRBJ2-3|TRBD2
CASSSIGGARTDTQYF
TGTGCCAGCAGTTCGATCGGGGGGGCCCGCACAGATACGCAGTATTTT
>many|TRBV7-2|TRBJ2-1|TRBD2
CASSLASGLAGRNEQFF
TGTGCCAGCAGCTTAGCCTCGGGACTAGCGGGGAGGAATGAGCAGTTCTTC
>-|TRBV3-1|TRBJ1-4|-
CASSQQTGSEKLFF
TGTGCCAGCAGCCAACAAACAGGGAGTGAAAAACTGTTTTTT
>few|TRBV7-2|TRBJ2-6|-
CASSSEGFSGANVLTF
TGTGCCAGCAGCTCCGAGGGATTCTCTGGGGCCAACGTCCTGACTTTC
>-|TRBV5-1|TRBJ1-5|-
CASSPSGSLHQPQHF
TGCGCCAGCAGCCCTTCGGGCAGTCTCCATCAGCCCCAGCATTTT